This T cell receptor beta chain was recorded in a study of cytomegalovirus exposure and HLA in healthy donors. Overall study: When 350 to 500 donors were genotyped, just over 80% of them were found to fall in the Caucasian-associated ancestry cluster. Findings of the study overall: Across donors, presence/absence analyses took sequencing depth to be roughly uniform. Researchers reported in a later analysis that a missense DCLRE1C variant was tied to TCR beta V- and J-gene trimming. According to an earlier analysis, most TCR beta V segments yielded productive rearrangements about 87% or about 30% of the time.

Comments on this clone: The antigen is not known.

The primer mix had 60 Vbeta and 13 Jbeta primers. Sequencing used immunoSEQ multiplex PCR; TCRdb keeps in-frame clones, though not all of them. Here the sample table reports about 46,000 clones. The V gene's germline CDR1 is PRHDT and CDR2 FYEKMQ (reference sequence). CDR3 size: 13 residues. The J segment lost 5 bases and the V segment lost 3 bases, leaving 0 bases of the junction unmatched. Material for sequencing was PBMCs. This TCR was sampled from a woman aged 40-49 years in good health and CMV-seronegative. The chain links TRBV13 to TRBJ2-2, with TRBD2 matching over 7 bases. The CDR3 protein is CASSLGGTGELFF. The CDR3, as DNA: TGTGCCAGCAGCTTGGGAGGGACCGGGGAGCTGTTTTTT. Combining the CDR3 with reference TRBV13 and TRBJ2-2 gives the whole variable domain AAGVIQSPRHLIKEKRETATLKCYPIPRHDTVYWYQQGPGQDPQFLISFYEKMQSDKGSIPDRFSAQQFSDYHSELNMSSLELGDSALYFCASSLGGTGELFFGEGSRLTVL.